These 2 T cell receptor beta chains came from one sample sequenced in a study of T cells in Graves' hyperthyroidism and ophthalmopathy. The TCR beta CDR3 regions underwent amplification using RNA transcripts as the source. TCR CDR3 underwent first-round RT-PCR with the HTBI primer set. TCRdb re-derived calls from the multiplex PCR reads in MiXCR, one entry per CDR3 protein. The table includes more than 300,000 distinct CDR3 sequences, roughly a sixth detected once. Sequencing was performed on blood. The receptors were sampled from a woman aged 25-40 years with Graves' hyperthyroidism that later progressed to Graves' ophthalmopathy.

At least ten counts were recorded for this clonotype. J is TRBJ2-1 and V is TRBV7-9; possibly TRBD1 for D (5 bases). Germline loops: CDR1 SEHNR, CDR2 FQNEAQ (reference sequence). The CDR3 totals 15 residues. V dropped 4 bases and J dropped 5 bases, with 15 bases sitting between them. This CDR3 reads CASSSLRAVDNEQFF. CDR3 nucleotides: TGTGCCAGCAGCTCACTCAGGGCTGTCGACAATGAGCAGTTCTTC.

This clonotype appeared many times. DNA for the CDR3: TGTGCCAGCTCAGGCGGAACCCTTACTGGCACGCAGTATTTT. Translating gives CASSGGTLTGTQYF. The chain employs TRBV18 and TRBJ2-3, with no clear D. Between the trimmed V and J ends, which lost 5 bases and 9 bases, there was a span of 18 bases. The CDR3 is 14 residues long. CDR1 is KGHSH, CDR2 LQKENI, per germline.